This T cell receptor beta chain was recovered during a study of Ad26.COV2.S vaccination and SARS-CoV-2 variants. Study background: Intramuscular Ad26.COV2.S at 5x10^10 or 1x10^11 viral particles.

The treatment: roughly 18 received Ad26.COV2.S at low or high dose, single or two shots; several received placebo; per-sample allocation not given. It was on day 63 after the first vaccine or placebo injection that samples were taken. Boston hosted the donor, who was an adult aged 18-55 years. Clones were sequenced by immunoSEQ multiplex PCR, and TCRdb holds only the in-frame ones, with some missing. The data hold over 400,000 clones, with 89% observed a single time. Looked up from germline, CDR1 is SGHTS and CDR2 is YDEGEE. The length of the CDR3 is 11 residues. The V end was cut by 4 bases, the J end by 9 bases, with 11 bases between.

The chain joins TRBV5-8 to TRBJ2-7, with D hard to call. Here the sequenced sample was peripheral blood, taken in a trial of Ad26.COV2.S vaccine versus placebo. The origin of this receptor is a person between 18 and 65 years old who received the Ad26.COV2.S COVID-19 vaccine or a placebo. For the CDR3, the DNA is TGTGCCAGCAGCATGGATTATCGGCAGTACGTC. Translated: CASSMDYRQYV.